The source of this T cell receptor (beta chain) is a study of cytomegalovirus exposure and HLA in healthy donors. V lost 3 bases, J lost 2 bases, and 3 bases lay in between. The germline gives CDR1 SQVTM, CDR2 ANQGSEA. The CDR3 is made up of 11 amino acids. This PCR relied on a set of 60 Vbeta primers and 13 Jbeta primers. Some clones are missing from TCRdb's copy, which holds only in-frame ones; the method was immunoSEQ multiplex PCR. The sample has some 150,000 clones, around 80% seen once. This clone was recorded once. Material: PBMCs. The clonotype was recovered from a man aged 18 to 30 in good health and CMV-seropositive. The genes are TRBV29-1 and TRBJ2-3; D gene unclear. This CDR3 reads CSVDNTDTQYF. CDR3 sequence (DNA): TGCAGCGTTGACAACACAGATACGCAGTATTTT.